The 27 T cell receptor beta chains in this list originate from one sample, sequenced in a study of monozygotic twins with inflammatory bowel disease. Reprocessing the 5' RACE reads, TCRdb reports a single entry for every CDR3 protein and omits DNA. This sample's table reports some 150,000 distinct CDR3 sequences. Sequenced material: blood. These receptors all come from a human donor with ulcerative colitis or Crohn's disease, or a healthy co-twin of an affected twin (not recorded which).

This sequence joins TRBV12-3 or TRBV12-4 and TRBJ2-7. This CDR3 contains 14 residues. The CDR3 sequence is CASSLTDLRYEQYF.

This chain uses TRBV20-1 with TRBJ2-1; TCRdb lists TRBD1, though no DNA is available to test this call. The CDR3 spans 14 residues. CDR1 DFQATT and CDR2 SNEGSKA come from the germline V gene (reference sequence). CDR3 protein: CSARVFYGTGEQFF.

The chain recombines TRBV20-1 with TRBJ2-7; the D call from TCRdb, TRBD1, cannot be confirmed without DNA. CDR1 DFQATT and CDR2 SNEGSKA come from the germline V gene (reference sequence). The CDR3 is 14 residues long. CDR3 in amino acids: CSAVTGTGSHEQYF.

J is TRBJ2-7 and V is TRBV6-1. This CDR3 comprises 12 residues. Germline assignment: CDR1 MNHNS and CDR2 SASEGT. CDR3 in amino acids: CASSEGSYEQYF.

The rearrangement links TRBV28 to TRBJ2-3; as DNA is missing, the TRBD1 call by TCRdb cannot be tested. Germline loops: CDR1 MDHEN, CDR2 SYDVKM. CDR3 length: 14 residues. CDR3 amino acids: CAILKQGAGDTQYF.

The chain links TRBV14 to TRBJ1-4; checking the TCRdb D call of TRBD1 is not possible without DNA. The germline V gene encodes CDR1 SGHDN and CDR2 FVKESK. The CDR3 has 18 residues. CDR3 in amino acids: CASSQVKGSGKGNEKLFF.

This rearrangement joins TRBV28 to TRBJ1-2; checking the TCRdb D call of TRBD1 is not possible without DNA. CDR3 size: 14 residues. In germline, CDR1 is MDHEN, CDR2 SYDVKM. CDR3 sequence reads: CASRGIGQGQGYTF.

CDR3: CASRFGETQYF. The chain links TRBV2 to TRBJ2-5. Germline V gene sequence: CDR1 SNHLY, CDR2 FYNNEI. The CDR3 is 11 residues long. Full variable domain (missing parts from reference TRBV2 and TRBJ2-5): EPEVTQTPSHQVTQMGQEVILRCVPISNHLYFYWYRQILGQKVEFLVSFYNNEISEKSEIFDDQFSVERPDGSNFTLKIRSTKLEDSAMYFCASRFGETQYFGPGTRLLVL.

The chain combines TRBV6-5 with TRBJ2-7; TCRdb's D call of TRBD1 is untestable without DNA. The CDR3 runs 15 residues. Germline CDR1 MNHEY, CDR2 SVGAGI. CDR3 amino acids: CASSYSGAATYEQYF.

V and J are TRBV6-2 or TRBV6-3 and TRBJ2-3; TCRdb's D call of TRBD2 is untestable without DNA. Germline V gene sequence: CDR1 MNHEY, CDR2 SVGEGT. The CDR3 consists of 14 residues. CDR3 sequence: CASRGGGYTDTQYF.

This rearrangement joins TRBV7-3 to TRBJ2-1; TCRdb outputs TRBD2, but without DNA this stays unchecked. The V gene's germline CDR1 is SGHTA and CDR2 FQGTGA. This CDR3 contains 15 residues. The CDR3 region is CASSPVRRQYNEQFF.

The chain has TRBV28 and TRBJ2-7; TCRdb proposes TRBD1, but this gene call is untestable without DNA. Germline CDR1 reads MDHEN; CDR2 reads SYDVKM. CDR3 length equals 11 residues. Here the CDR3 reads CASSPGYEQYF.

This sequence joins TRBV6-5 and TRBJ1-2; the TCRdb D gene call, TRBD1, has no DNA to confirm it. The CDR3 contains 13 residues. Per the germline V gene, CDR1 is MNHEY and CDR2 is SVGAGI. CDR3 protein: CACKRTGAYGYTF.

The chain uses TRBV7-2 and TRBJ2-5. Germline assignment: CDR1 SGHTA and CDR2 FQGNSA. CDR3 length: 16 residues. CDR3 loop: CASSPKTHTVLWTQYF.

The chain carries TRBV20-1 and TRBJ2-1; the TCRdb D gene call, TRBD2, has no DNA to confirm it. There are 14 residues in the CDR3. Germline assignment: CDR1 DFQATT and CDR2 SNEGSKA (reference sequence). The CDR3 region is CSAPTSGWGNEQFF.

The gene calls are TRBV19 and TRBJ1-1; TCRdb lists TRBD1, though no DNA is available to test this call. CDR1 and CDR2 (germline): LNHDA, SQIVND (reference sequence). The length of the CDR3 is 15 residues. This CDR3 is CASSPQQGGNAEAFF.

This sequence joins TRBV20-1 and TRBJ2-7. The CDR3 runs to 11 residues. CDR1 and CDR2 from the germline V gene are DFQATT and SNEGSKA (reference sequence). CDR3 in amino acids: CSASSSSEQYF.

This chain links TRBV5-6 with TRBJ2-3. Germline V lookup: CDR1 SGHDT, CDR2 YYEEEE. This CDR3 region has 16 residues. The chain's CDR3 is CASSSTSGASTDTQYF. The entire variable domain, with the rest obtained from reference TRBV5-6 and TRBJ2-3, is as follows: DAGVTQSPTHLIKTRGQQVTLRCSPKSGHDTVSWYQQALGQGPQFIFQYYEEEERQRGNFPDRFSGHQFPNYSSELNVNALLLGDSALYLCASSSTSGASTDTQYFGPGTRLTVL.

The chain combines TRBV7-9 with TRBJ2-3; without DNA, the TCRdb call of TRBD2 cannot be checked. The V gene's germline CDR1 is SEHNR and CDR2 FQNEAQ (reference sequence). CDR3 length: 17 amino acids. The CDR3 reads CASSLRSLAGTSDTQYF.

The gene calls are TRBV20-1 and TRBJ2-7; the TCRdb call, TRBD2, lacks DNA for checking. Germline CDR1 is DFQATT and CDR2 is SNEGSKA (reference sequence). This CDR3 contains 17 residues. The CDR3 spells CSARGIGLAGGPYEQYF.

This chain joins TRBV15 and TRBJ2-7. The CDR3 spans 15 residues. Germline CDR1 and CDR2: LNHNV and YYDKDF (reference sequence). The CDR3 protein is CATSRDRRGSYEQYF.

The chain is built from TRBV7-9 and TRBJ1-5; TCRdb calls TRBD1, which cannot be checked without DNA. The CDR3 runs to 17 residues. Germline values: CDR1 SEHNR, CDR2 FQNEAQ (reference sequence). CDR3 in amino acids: CASSLAYSGTLNQPQHF.

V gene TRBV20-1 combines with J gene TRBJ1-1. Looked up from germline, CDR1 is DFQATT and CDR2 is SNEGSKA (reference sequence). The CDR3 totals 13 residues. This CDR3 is CSARDEGRSEAFF.

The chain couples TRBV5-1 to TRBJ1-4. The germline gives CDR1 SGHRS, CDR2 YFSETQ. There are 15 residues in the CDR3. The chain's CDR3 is CASSSGSGTNEKLFF.

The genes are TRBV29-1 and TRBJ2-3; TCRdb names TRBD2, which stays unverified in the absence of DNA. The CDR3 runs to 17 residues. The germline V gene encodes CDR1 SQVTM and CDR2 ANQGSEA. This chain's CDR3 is CSAKLGGTSGRTDTQYF.

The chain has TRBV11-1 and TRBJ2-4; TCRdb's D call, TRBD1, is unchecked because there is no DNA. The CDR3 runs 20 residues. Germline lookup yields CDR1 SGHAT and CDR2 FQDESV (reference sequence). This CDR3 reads CASSPPRWTGTGSAKNIQYF.

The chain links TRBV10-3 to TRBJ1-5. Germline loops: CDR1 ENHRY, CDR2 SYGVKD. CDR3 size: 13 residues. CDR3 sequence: CAISESVSQPQHF.